These T cell receptor beta chains were read from a single sample in a study of T cell repertoires in cytomegalovirus infection. Antigens of these TCRs are unknown. MiXCR, applied by TCRdb to the reads, yields one record per CDR3 protein. Altogether hundreds of thousands of distinct CDR3 sequences are present, 30% to 40% being singletons, with the ten largest covering roughly an eighth. The source was cultured CD8+ T cells from PBMCs, collected from culture after CMV antigen stimulation. Source of these receptors: a human donor in good health (CMV status not recorded). Some clones in this sample may be carry-over from other donors' samples. Each CDR3 is given with its conserved first and last residue. The order of the fields is clone size, J gene, D gene, V gene, CDR3 DNA, CDR3 protein. D genes are given only for firm matches. Rows may omit the clone size; those that give it use once, few, many or a size class.

abundance: -
j_gene: TRBJ1-5
d_gene: TRBD1
v_gene: TRBV27
CDR3nt: TGTGCCAGCAGTCCCGGGACAGGGAGGGGTCAGCCCCAGCATTTT
CDR3aa: CASSPGTGRGQPQHF

abundance: few
j_gene: TRBJ1-5
d_gene: TRBD1
v_gene: TRBV4-3
CDR3nt: TGCGCCAGCAGCCAGGGGACAGGGGCTAGCAATCAGCCCCAGCATTTT
CDR3aa: CASSQGTGASNQPQHF

abundance: many
j_gene: TRBJ1-5
d_gene: TRBD1
v_gene: TRBV7-8
CDR3nt: TGTGCCAGCAGCCTCCGGGACAGCTATCAGCCCCAGCATTTT
CDR3aa: CASSLRDSYQPQHF

abundance: -
j_gene: TRBJ2-3
d_gene: -
v_gene: TRBV7-9
CDR3nt: TGTGCCAGCAGCTTAATGCCGGGGGGCAAGAGGACAGATACGCAGTATTTT
CDR3aa: CASSLMPGGKRTDTQYF

abundance: -
j_gene: TRBJ2-1
d_gene: TRBD2
v_gene: TRBV24-1
CDR3nt: TGTGCCACCAGTGAAAGCGGGGGGGCCAGTGAGCAGTTCTTC
CDR3aa: CATSESGGASEQFF

abundance: -
j_gene: TRBJ2-2
d_gene: -
v_gene: TRBV10-3
CDR3nt: TGTGCCATCAGACAGCAAGGGAGAGCGAACACCGGGGAGCTGATTTTT
CDR3aa: CAIRQQGRANTGELIF

abundance: -
j_gene: TRBJ2-1
d_gene: -
v_gene: TRBV6-5
CDR3nt: TGTGCCAGCAGTTACCACGACTCAGACAATGAGCAGTTCTTC
CDR3aa: CASSYHDSDNEQFF

abundance: -
j_gene: TRBJ2-1
d_gene: -
v_gene: TRBV4-2
CDR3nt: TGTGCCAGCAGCCAAGATCAGTCGGGGGCTCTTGACGATGAGCAGTTCTTC
CDR3aa: CASSQDQSGALDDEQFF

abundance: -
j_gene: TRBJ1-5
d_gene: TRBD1
v_gene: TRBV4-3
CDR3nt: TGCGCCAGCAGCCAATCCCGGGACAGTAATCAGCCCCAGCATTTT
CDR3aa: CASSQSRDSNQPQHF

abundance: -
j_gene: TRBJ2-1
d_gene: TRBD2
v_gene: TRBV9
CDR3nt: TGTGCCAGCAGCGAGGGGACTAGTGATGAGCAGTTCTTC
CDR3aa: CASSEGTSDEQFF

abundance: -
j_gene: TRBJ1-5
d_gene: TRBD1
v_gene: TRBV6-2/TRBV6-3
CDR3nt: TGTGCCAGCAGTTACTCGAATAGGGACAGGCGGTACGATCAGCCCCAGCATTTT
CDR3aa: CASSYSNRDRRYDQPQHF

abundance: many
j_gene: TRBJ2-5
d_gene: TRBD2
v_gene: TRBV4-1
CDR3nt: TGCGCCAGCAGCCAAGTCACGGGGGGGCCAGCAGGCCAAGAGACCCAGTACTTC
CDR3aa: CASSQVTGGPAGQETQYF

abundance: -
j_gene: TRBJ2-7
d_gene: TRBD2
v_gene: TRBV6-1
CDR3nt: TGTGCCAGCAGTGAAGCGACGGGACTAGCGGGGGGGCCCTACGAGCAGTACTTC
CDR3aa: CASSEATGLAGGPYEQYF

abundance: -
j_gene: TRBJ2-1
d_gene: -
v_gene: TRBV6-6
CDR3nt: TGTGCCAGCAGTTACCCCCTGACGGAATACAATGAGCAGTTCTTC
CDR3aa: CASSYPLTEYNEQFF

abundance: few
j_gene: TRBJ1-2
d_gene: -
v_gene: TRBV7-9
CDR3nt: TGTGCCAGCACGACATCTAACTATGGCTACACCTTC
CDR3aa: CASTTSNYGYTF

abundance: -
j_gene: TRBJ2-1
d_gene: -
v_gene: TRBV9
CDR3nt: TGTGCCAGCAGCCCATCCCCGCGGGCGCGGCAGCAGTTCTTC
CDR3aa: CASSPSPRARQQFF

abundance: few
j_gene: TRBJ2-3
d_gene: -
v_gene: TRBV6-1
CDR3nt: TGTGCCAGCACCCGGGACTCAACCTTCACAGATACGCAGTATTTT
CDR3aa: CASTRDSTFTDTQYF

abundance: -
j_gene: TRBJ2-3
d_gene: -
v_gene: TRBV7-6
CDR3nt: TGTGCCAGCAGCTCCCCGGGGTCCCCAGATACGCAGTATTTT
CDR3aa: CASSSPGSPDTQYF

abundance: -
j_gene: TRBJ2-1
d_gene: -
v_gene: TRBV7-9
CDR3nt: TGTGCCAGCAGCTACGACGGGGGGCGGGAGTTCTTC
CDR3aa: CASSYDGGREFF

abundance: -
j_gene: TRBJ2-3
d_gene: TRBD2
v_gene: TRBV27
CDR3nt: TGTGCCAGCACCGCAGCGGGGGGGCCGACAGATACGCAGTATTTT
CDR3aa: CASTAAGGPTDTQYF

abundance: -
j_gene: TRBJ1-1
d_gene: -
v_gene: TRBV7-9
CDR3nt: TGTGCCAGCAGCTTAGATGGGGAGAACACTGAAGCTTTCTTT
CDR3aa: CASSLDGENTEAFF

abundance: -
j_gene: TRBJ1-2
d_gene: -
v_gene: TRBV5-1
CDR3nt: TGCGCCAGCAGCCCGGGGATTTCGCTTCGCGATGGCTACACCTTC
CDR3aa: CASSPGISLRDGYTF

abundance: -
j_gene: TRBJ1-5
d_gene: -
v_gene: TRBV5-6
CDR3nt: TGTGCCAGCAGCGGGAACGGCGGCAATCAGCCCCAGCATTTT
CDR3aa: CASSGNGGNQPQHF

abundance: -
j_gene: TRBJ2-1
d_gene: -
v_gene: TRBV5-4
CDR3nt: TGTGCCAGCAGCTCCGGACCGCGAGAGCAGTTCTTC
CDR3aa: CASSSGPREQFF

abundance: few
j_gene: TRBJ2-5
d_gene: TRBD1
v_gene: TRBV7-6
CDR3nt: TGTGCCAGCAGCTTAGTAGAGACCCGGGACAGGGATAAGGGCCAGTACTTC
CDR3aa: CASSLVETRDRDKGQYF

abundance: -
j_gene: TRBJ2-5
d_gene: TRBD2
v_gene: TRBV5-3
CDR3nt: TGTGCCAGCAGCCCGACTAGCGGGGATGTGACCCAGTACTTC
CDR3aa: CASSPTSGDVTQYF

abundance: -
j_gene: TRBJ2-1
d_gene: -
v_gene: TRBV5-8
CDR3nt: TGTGCCAGCAGGTACCATGGGGATGAGCAGTTCTTC
CDR3aa: CASRYHGDEQFF

abundance: many
j_gene: TRBJ1-1
d_gene: TRBD1
v_gene: TRBV7-9
CDR3nt: TGTGCCAGCAGCCGCCCGGGACAGGGGCTCGCCAACACTGAAGCTTTCTTT
CDR3aa: CASSRPGQGLANTEAFF

abundance: many
j_gene: TRBJ2-1
d_gene: -
v_gene: TRBV7-8
CDR3nt: TGTGCCAGCAGCGGGGGCCACAATGAGCAGTTCTTC
CDR3aa: CASSGGHNEQFF